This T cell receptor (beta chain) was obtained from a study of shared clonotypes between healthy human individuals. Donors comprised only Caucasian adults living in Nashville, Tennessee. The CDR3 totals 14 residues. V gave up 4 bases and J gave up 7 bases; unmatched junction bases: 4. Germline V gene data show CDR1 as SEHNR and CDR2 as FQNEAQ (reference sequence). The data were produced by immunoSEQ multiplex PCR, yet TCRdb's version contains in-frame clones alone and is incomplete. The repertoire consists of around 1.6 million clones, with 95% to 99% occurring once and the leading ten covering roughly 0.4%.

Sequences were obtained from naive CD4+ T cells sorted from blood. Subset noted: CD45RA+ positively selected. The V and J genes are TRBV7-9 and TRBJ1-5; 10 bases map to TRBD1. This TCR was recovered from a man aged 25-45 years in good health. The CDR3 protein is CASSSTGGQQPQHF. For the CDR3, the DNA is TGTGCCAGCAGCTCGACAGGGGGCCAACAGCCCCAGCATTTT.